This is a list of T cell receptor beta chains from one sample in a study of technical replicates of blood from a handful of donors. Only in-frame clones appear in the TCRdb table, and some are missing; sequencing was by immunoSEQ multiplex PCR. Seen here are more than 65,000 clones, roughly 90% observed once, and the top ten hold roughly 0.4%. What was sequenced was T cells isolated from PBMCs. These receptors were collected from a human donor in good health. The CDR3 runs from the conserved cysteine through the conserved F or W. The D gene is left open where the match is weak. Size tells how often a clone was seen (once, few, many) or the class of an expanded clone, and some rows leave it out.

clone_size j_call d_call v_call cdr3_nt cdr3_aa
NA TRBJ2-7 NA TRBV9 TGTGCCAGCAGCGTCGGGAAAAACGACGAGCAGTACTTC CASSVGKNDEQYF
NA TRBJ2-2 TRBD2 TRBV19 TGTGCCAGTAGGGGGACTAGCGGTTCCGGCGGGGAGCTGTTTTTT CASRGTSGSGGELFF
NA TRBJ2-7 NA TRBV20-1 TGCAGTGCTAGGGACAGCTACGAGCAGTACTTC CSARDSYEQYF
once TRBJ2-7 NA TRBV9 TGTGCCAGCAGCCCCGATAGCGGCTACGAGCAGTACTTC CASSPDSGYEQYF
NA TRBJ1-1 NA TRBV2 TGTGCCAGCACCTACCTACAGAATCGGAACACTGAAGCTTTCTTT CASTYLQNRNTEAFF
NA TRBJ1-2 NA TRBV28 TGTGCCAGCAGTTTGTCCCAGCGTAACTATGGCTACACCTTC CASSLSQRNYGYTF
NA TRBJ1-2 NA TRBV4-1 TGCGCCAGCAGCCAAGGTGCAGGGATATCTGGCTACACCTTC CASSQGAGISGYTF
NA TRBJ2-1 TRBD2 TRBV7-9 TGTGCCAGCAGCTCGCCCCTGGGCGGGAGCTCCTACAATGAGCAGTTCTTC CASSSPLGGSSYNEQFF
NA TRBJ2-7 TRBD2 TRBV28 TGTGCCAGCAGTTTGCCCTTCCGCGGGGGAGCCTACGAGCAGTACTTC CASSLPFRGGAYEQYF
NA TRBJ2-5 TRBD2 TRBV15 TGTGCCACGGGGACTAGCGGAGCGGGACTTCAAGAGACCCAGTACTTC CATGTSGAGLQETQYF
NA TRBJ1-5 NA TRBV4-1 TGCGCCAGCAGCCAAGGTCGGAATCAGCCCCAGCATTTT CASSQGRNQPQHF
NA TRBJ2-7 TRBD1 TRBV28 TGTGCCAGCACGGACAGGAGGTACGAGCAGTACTTC CASTDRRYEQYF
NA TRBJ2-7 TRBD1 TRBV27 TGTGCCAGCAGTCTCCGGGACAGGGGTTTTGAGCAGTACTTC CASSLRDRGFEQYF
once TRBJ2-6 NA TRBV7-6 TGTGCCAGCAGCTCGACAGGATACGGGGCCAACGTCCTGACTTTC CASSSTGYGANVLTF
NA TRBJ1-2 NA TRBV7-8 TGTGCCAGCAGCTTAGTTATTGCGGGGGCAGGAGGCTACACCTTC CASSLVIAGAGGYTF
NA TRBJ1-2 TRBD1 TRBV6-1 TGTGCCAGCAGTGAAAACAGGGGAGGTGGCTACACCTTC CASSENRGGGYTF